This T cell receptor (beta chain) was sequenced in a study of T cell responses to AZD1222 COVID-19 vaccine. Study results and caveats: Every sample of the repertoires postdated the peak T cell response. Reportedly, nearly half of unique spike TCRs recognized epitopes outside B.1.351/B.1.1.7 mutations. After two AZD1222 doses, spike-specific TCR breadth and depth rose versus day 0.

Germline CDR1 is SGHDN and CDR2 is FVKESK. Trimming took 1 base from V and 3 from J, leaving 13 bases between them. This CDR3 contains 15 residues. Profiled with immunoSEQ multiplex PCR; TCRdb holds only in-frame clones, not every one. Of about 160,000 clones in the sample, approximately 90% are singletons; the top ten hold approximately 0.98%. As to this clone: Its antigen is unknown.

This rearrangement joins TRBV14 to TRBJ2-7; a possible D gene is TRBD2 (6 bases). The TCR was taken from an adult who received the AZD1222 COVID-19 vaccine. The source was peripheral blood, collected 28 days after the second AZD1222 dose. The CDR3 nucleotides read TGTGCCAGCAGCCAAGCACTGGGGGGTGGCTACGAGCAGTACTTC. Residues: CASSQALGGGYEQYF.